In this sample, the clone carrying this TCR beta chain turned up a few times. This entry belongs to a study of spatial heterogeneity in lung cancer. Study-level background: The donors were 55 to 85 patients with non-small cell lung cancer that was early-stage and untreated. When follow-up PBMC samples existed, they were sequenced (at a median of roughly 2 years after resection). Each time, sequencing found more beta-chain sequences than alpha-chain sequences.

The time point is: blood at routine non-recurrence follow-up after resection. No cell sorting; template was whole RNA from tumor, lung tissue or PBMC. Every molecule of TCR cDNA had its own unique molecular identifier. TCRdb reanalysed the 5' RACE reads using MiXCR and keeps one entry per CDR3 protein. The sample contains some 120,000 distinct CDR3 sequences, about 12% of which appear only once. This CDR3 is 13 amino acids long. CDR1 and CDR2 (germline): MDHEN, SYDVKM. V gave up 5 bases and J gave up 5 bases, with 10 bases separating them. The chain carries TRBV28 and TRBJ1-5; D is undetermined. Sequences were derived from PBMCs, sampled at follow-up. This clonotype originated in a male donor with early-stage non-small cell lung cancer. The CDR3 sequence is CASSPRTYQPQHF. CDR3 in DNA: TGTGCCAGCAGTCCCCGGACCTATCAGCCCCAGCATTTT.